A selection of T cell receptor beta chains follows, all from one sample in a study of shared clonotypes between healthy human individuals. The assay was immunoSEQ multiplex PCR, and TCRdb's table has in-frame clones only and misses some. This sample has around 2,000,000 clones, with 90% to 95% found just once. Sequenced input: naive CD8+ T cells from PBMCs. The receptors originated from a man younger than 35 in good health. Some clones in this sample may be carry-over from other donors' samples. Both conserved end residues are part of each CDR3. D genes are given only for firm matches. Not all rows give a size; the values are once, few, many and, for expanded clones, a class.

d_call: .
clone_size: .
j_call: TRBJ2-1
v_call: TRBV6-5
cdr3_nt: TGTGCCAGCAGTTGGGGACCGCGGGGTGCCGACAATGAGCAGTTCTTC
cdr3_aa: CASSWGPRGADNEQFF

d_call: .
clone_size: .
j_call: TRBJ1-1
v_call: TRBV6-5
cdr3_nt: TGTGCCAGCAGTTACCCAGGACACCTTGAAGCTTTCTTT
cdr3_aa: CASSYPGHLEAFF

d_call: TRBD2
clone_size: .
j_call: TRBJ2-1
v_call: TRBV14
cdr3_nt: TGTGCCAGCAGCCAATTAACTAGCGGGGGCTACAATGAGCAGTTCTTC
cdr3_aa: CASSQLTSGGYNEQFF

d_call: .
clone_size: .
j_call: TRBJ2-2
v_call: TRBV7-9
cdr3_nt: TGTGCCAGCACCCAGGGGACCGGGGAGCTGTTTTTT
cdr3_aa: CASTQGTGELFF

d_call: .
clone_size: .
j_call: TRBJ1-1
v_call: TRBV27
cdr3_nt: TGTGCCAGCAGCGCGTACTCAGGGATCCTGAATGAAGCTTTCTTT
cdr3_aa: CASSAYSGILNEAFF

d_call: .
clone_size: .
j_call: TRBJ2-7
v_call: TRBV19
cdr3_nt: TGTGCCAGTAGTATTGGCGGGTCCTCCCTCTACGAGCAGTACTTC
cdr3_aa: CASSIGGSSLYEQYF

d_call: .
clone_size: .
j_call: TRBJ2-4
v_call: TRBV11-2
cdr3_nt: TGTGCCAGCAGCAACCCGGTCAAAAGGGACTTACAAGCCAAAAACATTCAGTACTTC
cdr3_aa: CASSNPVKRDLQAKNIQYF

d_call: TRBD2
clone_size: .
j_call: TRBJ2-2
v_call: TRBV7-6
cdr3_nt: TGTGCCAGCAAGCGTTCCTGGAGTCGGGAGGAAAAGACCGGGGAGCTGTTTTTT
cdr3_aa: CASKRSWSREEKTGELFF

d_call: .
clone_size: few
j_call: TRBJ1-1
v_call: TRBV9
cdr3_nt: TGTGCCAGCAGCGAATGGGGGGGCACTGAAGCTTTCTTT
cdr3_aa: CASSEWGGTEAFF

d_call: .
clone_size: .
j_call: TRBJ2-1
v_call: TRBV27
cdr3_nt: TGTGCCAGCAGTTTCTCTTACTGGGATGAGCAGTTCTTC
cdr3_aa: CASSFSYWDEQFF

d_call: .
clone_size: .
j_call: TRBJ2-7
v_call: TRBV27
cdr3_nt: TGTGCCAGCAGTTTATCGAAGGGAAGGGGGGAAACCTACGAGCAGTACTTC
cdr3_aa: CASSLSKGRGETYEQYF

d_call: TRBD2
clone_size: once
j_call: TRBJ2-1
v_call: TRBV19
cdr3_nt: TGTGCCAGTAGTATAGGGTTCAAGCGGGAGATTAGGAATGAGCAGTTCTTC
cdr3_aa: CASSIGFKREIRNEQFF

d_call: TRBD1
clone_size: .
j_call: TRBJ2-2
v_call: TRBV4-1
cdr3_nt: TGCGCCAGCAGCCAACCCGACAGGGGGCGGGACGACATCGGGGAGCTGTTTTTT
cdr3_aa: CASSQPDRGRDDIGELFF

d_call: .
clone_size: .
j_call: TRBJ1-2
v_call: TRBV6-6
cdr3_nt: TGTGCCAGCAGTCAACTACAGGTCTCCTATGGCTACACCTTC
cdr3_aa: CASSQLQVSYGYTF

d_call: TRBD1
clone_size: .
j_call: TRBJ2-7
v_call: TRBV7-9
cdr3_nt: TGTGCCAGCAGCCCCCGGACAGGGAACTACGAGCAGTACTTC
cdr3_aa: CASSPRTGNYEQYF

d_call: .
clone_size: .
j_call: TRBJ2-7
v_call: TRBV4-3
cdr3_nt: TGCGCCAGCAGCCAAGAGTATATGAACTACGAGCAGTACTTC
cdr3_aa: CASSQEYMNYEQYF

d_call: .
clone_size: .
j_call: TRBJ1-1
v_call: TRBV25-1
cdr3_nt: TGTGCCAGCAGCAGGGAGTGGAACACTGAAGCTTTCTTT
cdr3_aa: CASSREWNTEAFF

d_call: TRBD1
clone_size: .
j_call: TRBJ2-7
v_call: TRBV15
cdr3_nt: TGTGCCACCGGGACAGTGAGCTCCTACGAGCAGTACTTC
cdr3_aa: CATGTVSSYEQYF

d_call: .
clone_size: .
j_call: TRBJ1-1
v_call: TRBV6-1
cdr3_nt: TGTGCCAGCAGTGAAGCGGTTCCGGGAACTGAAGCTTTCTTT
cdr3_aa: CASSEAVPGTEAFF

d_call: .
clone_size: .
j_call: TRBJ2-2
v_call: TRBV6-6
cdr3_nt: TGTGCCACAGAGGAGCCGAACACCGGGGAGCTGTTTTTT
cdr3_aa: CATEEPNTGELFF

d_call: .
clone_size: once
j_call: TRBJ2-7
v_call: TRBV7-9
cdr3_nt: TGTGCCAGCAGCCATCCTAGAGAGGTGTACGAGCAGTACTTC
cdr3_aa: CASSHPREVYEQYF

d_call: .
clone_size: .
j_call: TRBJ2-7
v_call: TRBV7-9
cdr3_nt: TGTGCCAGCAGCACAGGGCCCTACGAGCAGTACTTC
cdr3_aa: CASSTGPYEQYF

d_call: .
clone_size: .
j_call: TRBJ2-5
v_call: TRBV7-8
cdr3_nt: TGTGCCAGCAGCTTAGCAGGACGGATCCAAGAGACCCAGTACTTC
cdr3_aa: CASSLAGRIQETQYF

d_call: .
clone_size: .
j_call: TRBJ1-4
v_call: TRBV7-9
cdr3_nt: TGTGCCAGCAGAACAGGGAGTCCTAATGAAAAACTGTTTTTT
cdr3_aa: CASRTGSPNEKLFF